A single TCR beta chain is shown here with its context. Antigen specificity is unknown. The sample comes from a study of blood T cells in healthy people across ages. Overall study results and limits: Unsorted PBMCs prevented conclusive naive versus antigen-experienced comparison. When one million T cells were used, diversity estimates were thought to be underestimates. Compared with aged donors, long-lived donors showed fewer expanded clones, suggesting selection. CMV infection status of these donors was not known.

Next came a second PCR, run for 7 to 11 cycles, which used a sample-barcoded 5' primer along with a J-beta primer mix. TCRdb passed the 5' RACE reads through MiXCR, listing each CDR3 protein once. This sample has 2 million or so distinct CDR3 sequences, with roughly 50% found just once. After removal of 3 bases from V and 11 bases from J, the junction contained 10 bases not matched to a gene. Germline CDR1 reads LGHNA; CDR2 reads YNFKEQ. The length of the CDR3 is 15 residues. This clonotype was sampled from a woman aged 40 to 50 in good health. V gene TRBV4-2 combines with J gene TRBJ2-5; 12 nucleotides align to TRBD2. The sample consisted of blood. The CDR3 DNA reads as TGTGCCAGCAGCCAGCCTAGCGGGGGGGCTCAGGAGCAGTACTTC. Residues: CASSQPSGGAQEQYF.